A selection of T cell receptor beta chains follows, all from one sample in a study of cytomegalovirus exposure and HLA in healthy donors. Here immunoSEQ multiplex PCR was the method, and the copy in TCRdb shows in-frame clones only, minus some. The data contain about 130,000 clones, approximately 79% of them singletons. Sequenced input: PBMCs. These receptors originate from a man between 18 and 29 years old in good health and CMV-seropositive. Each CDR3 is given with its conserved first and last residue. D genes are given only for firm matches. The size entry is marked missing in some rows and otherwise reads once, few, many or a size class.

j_call	clone_size	d_call	v_call	cdr3_aa	cdr3_nt
TRBJ2-1	-	-	TRBV28	CASREARGWFF	TGTGCCAGCAGGGAAGCCAGGGGATGGTTCTTC
TRBJ1-1	-	-	TRBV19	CASRTGIPGAEAFF	TGTGCCAGTAGGACGGGGATCCCTGGGGCTGAAGCTTTCTTT
TRBJ2-7	few	-	TRBV5-4	CASSKTGYEQYF	TGTGCCAGCAGCAAGACGGGTTACGAGCAGTACTTC
TRBJ1-4	-	-	TRBV7-2	CASSLGQALTNEKLFF	TGTGCCAGCAGCTTAGGTCAGGCTTTAACTAATGAAAAACTGTTTTTT
TRBJ2-7	-	-	TRBV6-6	CASSYPSVLSYEQYF	TGTGCCAGCAGTTACCCTAGCGTACTCTCCTACGAGCAGTACTTC
TRBJ1-2	-	TRBD1	TRBV19	CASSMLGTDRSGYTF	TGTGCCAGTAGTATGTTGGGGACAGACCGTAGTGGCTACACCTTC
TRBJ1-1	-	-	TRBV9	CASSVGGGLTEAFF	TGTGCCAGCAGCGTAGGTGGGGGCCTCACTGAAGCTTTCTTT
TRBJ1-6	-	TRBD1	TRBV5-1	CASSPTGQGVNNSPLHF	TGCGCCAGCAGCCCGACGGGACAGGGGGTAAATAATTCACCCCTCCACTTT
TRBJ2-7	-	TRBD1	TRBV10-2	CASRGTGGSYEQYF	TGCGCCAGCAGAGGGACAGGGGGCTCCTACGAGCAGTACTTC
TRBJ1-1	-	-	TRBV27	CASTLARGYTEAFF	TGTGCCAGCACCCTTGCCAGGGGATACACTGAAGCTTTCTTT
TRBJ2-7	-	TRBD2	TRBV9	CASSVLAGTYEQYF	TGTGCCAGCAGCGTATTAGCGGGGACCTACGAGCAGTACTTC
TRBJ2-7	-	TRBD2	TRBV7-9	CASSPMTSGSYEQYF	TGTGCCAGCAGCCCCATGACTAGCGGCTCCTACGAGCAGTACTTC
TRBJ2-1	-	TRBD2	TRBV9	CASSASGIENEQFF	TGTGCCAGCAGCGCTAGCGGGATTGAAAATGAGCAGTTCTTC
TRBJ2-7	-	-	TRBV30	CAWLSGGPTYEQYF	TGTGCCTGGCTGTCGGGGGGCCCAACCTACGAGCAGTACTTC
TRBJ2-5	few	-	TRBV6-1	CARSRRAGETQYF	TGTGCCAGGAGCAGAAGGGCGGGGGAGACCCAGTACTTC